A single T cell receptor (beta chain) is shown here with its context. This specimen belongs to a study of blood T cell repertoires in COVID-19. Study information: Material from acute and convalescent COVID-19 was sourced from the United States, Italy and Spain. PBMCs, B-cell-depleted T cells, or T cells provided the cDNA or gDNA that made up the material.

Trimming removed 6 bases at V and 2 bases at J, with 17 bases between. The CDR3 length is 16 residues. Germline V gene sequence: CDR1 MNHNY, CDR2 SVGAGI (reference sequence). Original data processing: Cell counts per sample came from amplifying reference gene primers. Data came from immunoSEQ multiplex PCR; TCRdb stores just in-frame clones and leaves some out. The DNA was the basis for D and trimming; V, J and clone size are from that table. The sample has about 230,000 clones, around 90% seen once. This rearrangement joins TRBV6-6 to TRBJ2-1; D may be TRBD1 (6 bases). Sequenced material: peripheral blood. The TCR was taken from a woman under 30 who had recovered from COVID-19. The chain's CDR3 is CASRSKTGPAYNEQFF. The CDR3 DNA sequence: TGTGCCAGCAGAAGCAAGACAGGCCCGGCCTACAATGAGCAGTTCTTC.